This record concerns one T cell receptor (beta chain) sequence. The germline V gene has CDR1 SNHLY and CDR2 FYNNEI. CDR3 length equals 16 residues. V was pared by 6 bases and J by 4 bases, with 11 bases of the junction left unmatched. The sample is drawn from a study of cytomegalovirus exposure and HLA in healthy donors. With 60 Vbeta and 13 Jbeta primers, the PCR was carried out. Sequencing was performed with immunoSEQ multiplex PCR; in TCRdb, only in-frame clones are kept and a portion is missing. The specimen's table records roughly 220,000 clones. This rearrangement joins TRBV2 to TRBJ2-2; TRBD1 matches at 7 bases. This receptor was identified in a girl aged 2 to 10 in good health and CMV-seropositive. What was sequenced was PBMCs. The CDR3 DNA follows: TGTGCCAGCAGGACCCCCGACAGGGATCCCACCGGGGAGCTGTTTTTT. Its protein product is CASRTPDRDPTGELFF.